The source of this T cell receptor beta chain is a study of CD8+CD57+ T cells in acquired aplastic anemia. Findings and caveats of the study: The CD8+ Simpson's diversity of patients and controls was not significantly different. The study identified 25 to 30 CD8+ CDR3 sequences shared by patients and controls.

TCR beta VDJ and CDR3 profiling used genomic DNA as template. Each CDR3 protein gets one entry after TCRdb re-called the reads with MiXCR. The top ten clones hold roughly 12% of a sample with about 150,000 distinct CDR3 sequences, approximately 52% of them seen once. Comments on this clonotype: Its antigen remains unidentified.

An expansion of CD8+CD57+ cells by flow cytometry had been shown in patients chosen for sequencing. Patients had not yet gotten any therapy when their blood was taken for sampling. Between the trimmed V and J ends, which lost 1 base and 3 bases, there was a span of 5 bases. This CDR3 is built from 13 residues. The germline gives CDR1 SGHTA, CDR2 FQGNSA. V and J are TRBV7-2 and TRBJ2-3; D is ambiguous. The specimen was sorted CD4+, CD8+, or CD8+CD57+ T cells (not recorded which) from PBMCs. This TCR was sampled from a human donor with aplastic anemia. The CDR3 DNA reads TGTGCCAGCAGCTTAGTGCAGACAGATACGCAGTATTTT. Translated: CASSLVQTDTQYF.